A single sample is the source of the 11 T cell receptor beta chains below, sequenced in a study of blood T cell repertoires in COVID-19. The method was immunoSEQ multiplex PCR; TCRdb's version includes in-frame clones alone and lacks a portion of them. The table has some 150,000 clones, roughly 88% seen once; the top ten hold approximately 9.4%. Sequenced sample: peripheral blood. These receptors all stem from a woman between 50 and 59 years old with acute or convalescent COVID-19.

The rearrangement uses TRBV2 and TRBJ1-2; 11 bases fit TRBD1. Germline assignment: CDR1 SNHLY and CDR2 FYNNEI. The CDR3 spans 13 residues. V shed 4 bases, J shed 6 bases, and the junction held 1 base outside the gene matches. The DNA for the CDR3 is TGTGCCAGCAGTGGGACAGGGGGCGATGGCTACACCTTC. Translation gives CASSGTGGDGYTF.

The table lists this clone with a few counts. The rearrangement joins TRBV6-2 or TRBV6-3 to TRBJ2-3, with 7 bases lining up with TRBD1. The CDR3 length is 16 residues. Germline V gene sequence: CDR1 MNHEY, CDR2 SVGEGT. V was pared by 2 bases and J by 2 bases, with 7 bases of the junction left unmatched. The CDR3 nucleotides read TGTGCCAGCAGTTACCCCAGGGACAGAAACACAGATACGCAGTATTTT. The encoded protein is CASSYPRDRNTDTQYF.

V gene TRBV5-4 combines with J gene TRBJ1-1, with 8 bases matching TRBD1. V lost 4 bases, J lost 5 bases, and 4 bases stayed unmatched. CDR3 length: 13 residues. Looked up from germline, CDR1 is SGHNT and CDR2 is YYREEE (reference sequence). The CDR3: CASSQGQETEAFF. The CDR3 bases are TGTGCCAGCAGCCAGGGACAGGAGACTGAAGCTTTCTTT. The whole variable domain, remainder taken from reference TRBV5-4 and TRBJ1-1, is ETGVTQSPTHLIKTRGQQVTLRCSSQSGHNTVSWYQQALGQGPQFIFQYYREEENGRGNFPPRFSGLQFPNYSSELNVNALELDDSALYLCASSQGQETEAFFGQGTRLTVV.

The chain uses TRBV27 and TRBJ2-5, with 14 bases identical to TRBD2. The length of the CDR3 is 16 residues. Germline trimming cut 3 bases from V and 5 bases from J; bases unmatched to any gene: 5. CDR1 and CDR2 (germline): MNHEY, SMNVEV (reference sequence). CDR3 in amino acids: CASSFRLAGGLETQYF. The CDR3 DNA is TGTGCCAGCAGTTTCCGACTAGCGGGAGGGTTGGAGACCCAGTACTTC.

This clone was detected once. V gene TRBV10-1 combines with J gene TRBJ1-1; 7 bases match TRBD1. Losses at the gene ends were 3 bases for V and 10 bases for J; bases not matched to a gene: 11. The CDR3 is 14 amino acids. Germline-derived CDR1 and CDR2 are WNHNN and SYGVQD (reference sequence). CDR3: CASSEGQVGAGAFF. As DNA, the CDR3 is TGCGCCAGCAGTGAAGGACAGGTTGGGGCAGGAGCTTTCTTT.

The chain is built from TRBV9 and TRBJ2-2, with D unclear. This CDR3 comprises 13 residues. The V and J ends lost 3 bases and 6 bases respectively, with 9 bases between them. Germline values: CDR1 SGDLS, CDR2 YYNGEE. The CDR3 nucleotides are TGTGCCAGCAGCGGACACGACCCCGGGGAGCTGTTTTTT. It yields the protein CASSGHDPGELFF.

This chain connects TRBV9 to TRBJ2-5; a weak D match, TRBD2 (6 bases). Per the germline V gene, CDR1 is SGDLS and CDR2 is YYNGEE. The V gene lost 0 bases and the J gene lost 5 bases, with 17 bases spanning the gap. This CDR3 spans 16 amino acids. For the CDR3, the DNA is TGTGCCAGCAGCGTAGAGGGCGGGGCCACGCCGGAGACCCAGTACTTC. Protein: CASSVEGGATPETQYF. Variable domain in full (rest from reference TRBV9 and TRBJ2-5): DSGVTQTPKHLITATGQRVTLRCSPRSGDLSVYWYQQSLDQGLQFLIQYYNGEERAKGNILERFSAQQFPDLHSELNLSSLELGDSALYFCASSVEGGATPETQYFGPGTRLLVL.

The chain has TRBV12-2 and TRBJ2-1; the table's TRBD2 call for D was not verified on the DNA. TRBV12-2 is tagged as a pseudogene. This CDR3 region has 18 residues. CDR3 residues: CASRPLSAGVKLVNEQFF. Written as DNA, the CDR3 is TGTGCAAGTCGCCCCCTCTCAGCGGGAGTAAAATTGGTCAATGAGCAGTTCTTC.

The genes are TRBV6-2 or TRBV6-3 and TRBJ2-7; D is unclear. Trimming took off 2 bases at V and 1 base at J, with 6 bases between the two ends. CDR1 is MNHEY, CDR2 SVGEGT, per germline. The CDR3 has 13 residues. DNA for the CDR3: TGTGCCAGCAGTTACGACTCATCCTACGAGCAGTACTTC. Its translation is CASSYDSSYEQYF.

This clone was seen a handful of times. V usage is TRBV19 and J usage is TRBJ1-5, with D maybe TRBD1 (5 bases). Per germline, CDR1 LNHDA and CDR2 SQIVND (reference sequence). CDR3 length: 15 amino acids. Deletions cut 3 bases from V and 4 bases from J, with 13 bases between. The CDR3 sequence is CASSMGLRGNQPQHF. In nucleotides, the CDR3 is TGTGCCAGTAGTATGGGGCTTCGTGGGAATCAGCCCCAGCATTTT.

This chain links TRBV11-3 with TRBJ2-7; 12 bases are shared with TRBD1. The CDR3 has 16 residues. Germline V gene sequence: CDR1 SGHNT, CDR2 YENEEA. V shed 5 bases, J shed 4 bases, and the junction held 9 bases outside the gene matches. CDR3 sequence reads: CASSPGTGGARYEQYF. CDR3 nucleotides: TGTGCCAGCAGCCCGGGGACAGGGGGCGCTCGGTACGAGCAGTACTTC.